This T cell receptor beta chain was found in a study of metastatic and nonmetastatic thyroid tumors. The overall study: Malignant thyroid and benign thyroid patients provided blood and tumor or nodule tissue whose repertoires were compared.

The CDR3 consists of 19 residues. Germline CDR1 and CDR2: MDHEN and SYDVKM. Trimming cost V 4 bases and J 0 bases; bases outside gene matches: 13. Using MiXCR, TCRdb reanalyzed the PCR reads. The table lists 15,000 to 20,000 clones, under 30% of them singletons. Patients underwent thyroid surgery, and none had received any treatment before it. The sequence derives from a female donor with papillary thyroid cancer or a benign thyroid nodule (not recorded which). Some clones in this sample may be carry-over from other donors' samples. The sample comprised adjacent normal tissue. This chain uses TRBV28 with TRBJ1-5, with 9 bases identical to TRBD1. The CDR3 reads CASSSFLGQGTYSNQPQHF. The CDR3 DNA reads as TGTGCCAGCAGTTCCTTCCTGGGACAGGGTACGTATAGCAATCAGCCCCAGCATTTT.